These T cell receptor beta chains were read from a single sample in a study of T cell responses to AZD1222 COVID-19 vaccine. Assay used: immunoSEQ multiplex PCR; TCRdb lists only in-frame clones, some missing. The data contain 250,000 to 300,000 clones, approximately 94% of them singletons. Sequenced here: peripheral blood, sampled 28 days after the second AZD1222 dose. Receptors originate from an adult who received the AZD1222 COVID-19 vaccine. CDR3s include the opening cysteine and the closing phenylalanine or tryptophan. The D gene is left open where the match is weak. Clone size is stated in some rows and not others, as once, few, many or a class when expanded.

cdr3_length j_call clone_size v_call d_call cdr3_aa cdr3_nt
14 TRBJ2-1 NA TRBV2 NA CASSTQGPRNEQFF TGTGCCAGCAGTACTCAGGGGCCGCGGAATGAGCAGTTCTTC
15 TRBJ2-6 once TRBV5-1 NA CASSEGSGGANVLTF TGCGCCAGCAGCGAGGGGTCTGGTGGGGCCAACGTCCTGACTTTC
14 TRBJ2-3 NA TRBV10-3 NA CAISDGGGTDTQYF TGTGCCATCAGTGATGGCGGGGGCACAGATACGCAGTATTTT
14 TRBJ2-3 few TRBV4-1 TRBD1 CASRGGLSTDTQYF TGCGCCAGCAGAGGGGGCTTAAGCACAGATACGCAGTATTTT
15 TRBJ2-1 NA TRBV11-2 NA CASSLVGRRTNEQFF TGTGCCAGCAGCTTAGTCGGCCGTCGGACCAATGAGCAGTTCTTC
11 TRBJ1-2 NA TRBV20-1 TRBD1 CSAYGTGSHTF TGCAGTGCTTACGGGACAGGGAGTCACACCTTC
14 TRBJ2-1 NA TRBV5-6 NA CASRRGAGGNEQFF TGTGCCAGCAGAAGGGGGGCCGGTGGCAATGAGCAGTTCTTC
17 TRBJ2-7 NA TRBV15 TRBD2 CATSRGSSGKLSYEQYF TGTGCCACCAGCCGAGGCTCTAGCGGGAAGTTATCCTACGAGCAGTACTTC
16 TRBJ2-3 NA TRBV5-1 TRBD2 CASSPRLAGWADTQYF TGCGCCAGCAGCCCCCGCCTAGCGGGGTGGGCAGATACGCAGTATTTT
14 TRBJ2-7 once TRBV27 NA CASSLDGSSYEQYF TGTGCCAGCAGTTTAGACGGGAGCTCCTACGAGCAGTACTTC
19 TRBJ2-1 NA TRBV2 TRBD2 CASSSGTSGPYSPYNEQFF TGTGCCAGCAGTTCCGGGACTAGCGGCCCTTACTCCCCCTACAATGAGCAGTTCTTC
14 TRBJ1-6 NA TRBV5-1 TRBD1 CASRPTGENSPLHF TGCGCCAGCAGACCGACAGGGGAGAATTCACCCCTCCACTTT
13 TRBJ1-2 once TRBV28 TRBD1 CASRPGGGYGYTF TGTGCCAGCAGACCAGGGGGCGGCTATGGCTACACCTTC
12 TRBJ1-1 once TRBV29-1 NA CSDKGMNTEAFF TGCAGCGATAAGGGAATGAACACTGAAGCTTTCTTT
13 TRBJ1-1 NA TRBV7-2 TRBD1 CASSYTGGREAFF TGTGCCAGCAGCTACACAGGGGGCCGTGAAGCTTTCTTT
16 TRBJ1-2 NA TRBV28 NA CASNGGTSRRLEGYTF TGTGCCAGCAACGGCGGAACCTCGAGGAGACTTGAGGGCTACACCTTC
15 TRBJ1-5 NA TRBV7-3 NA CASSPCNFTNQPQHF TGTGCCAGCAGCCCCTGCAACTTCACGAATCAGCCCCAGCATTTT
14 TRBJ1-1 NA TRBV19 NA CASSFTGTNTEAFF TGTGCCAGTAGTTTCACCGGGACGAACACTGAAGCTTTCTTT
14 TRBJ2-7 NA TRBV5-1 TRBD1 CASSLAGQGYEQYF TGCGCCAGCAGCTTGGCGGGACAGGGCTACGAGCAGTACTTC
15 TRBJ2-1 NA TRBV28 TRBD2 CASSSAAGAYNEQFF TGTGCCAGCAGTTCCGCAGCGGGGGCCTACAATGAGCAGTTCTTC
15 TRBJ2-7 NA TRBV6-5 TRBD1 CASSQPTGASYEQYF TGTGCCAGCAGTCAACCGACAGGGGCCTCCTACGAGCAGTACTTC
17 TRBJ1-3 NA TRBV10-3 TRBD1 CAISPGEGAVGGNTIYF TGTGCCATCAGCCCAGGGGAGGGGGCTGTTGGTGGAAACACCATATATTTT